The entry below gives a single T cell receptor (beta chain) sequence along with its context. The data were taken from a study of identical twins. The authors used template switching to add a universal primer site and gave cDNA unique molecular identifiers. TCRdb called the 5' RACE reads again in MiXCR, with one record for every CDR3 protein. Among about 520,000 distinct CDR3 sequences listed, around 20% were seen once. Separately, the same data were catalogued under a study of T cells expressing NK-cell markers. This second study notes: Beta-chain profiling covered CD3+CD56+NKG2C+, CD3+CD56+NKG2C- and CD3+CD56-NKG2C+ sorted subsets. Among the eight sequenced donors, seven tested HCMV-seropositive and one tested seronegative.

This receptor was identified in a woman between 18 and 29 years old in good health. The sequencing input was CD4+ T cells sorted from blood.

CDR3 sequence reads: CSARGLGLITDTQYF. CDR3 DNA: TGCAGTGCTAGGGGTCTGGGACTCATCACAGATACGCAGTATTTT. The chain uses TRBV20-1 and TRBJ2-3; tentative D call: TRBD2 (6 bases). The CDR3 is made up of 15 amino acids. V shed 3 bases and J shed 2 bases, with 15 bases lying between them. CDR1 and CDR2 from the germline V gene are DFQATT and SNEGSKA (reference sequence).